This T cell receptor beta chain was captured by sequencing in a study of blood T cell repertoires in COVID-19. About the research overall: COVID-19 samples collected from the United States, Italy and Spain covered acute and convalescent phases. Nucleic acid was either cDNA or gDNA, and it came from T cells, B-cell-depleted T cells, or PBMCs.

The CDR3 extends over 14 amino acids. Germline-derived CDR1 and CDR2 are MDHEN and SYDVKM. Trimming stripped 7 bases from V and 3 bases from J, with 13 bases between. Data came from immunoSEQ multiplex PCR; TCRdb stores just in-frame clones and leaves some out. This table has around 250,000 clones, 86% appearing once. The receptor was isolated from a man aged 55 to 69 with acute or convalescent COVID-19. The chain has TRBV28 and TRBJ2-4; a possible D gene is TRBD2 (6 bases). Sequencing input: peripheral blood. CDR3 sequence (DNA): TGTGCCAGCAATACTCAGGGAGGCAAAAACATTCAGTACTTC. Translation: CASNTQGGKNIQYF.